This TCR beta chain was profiled in a study of blood T cell repertoires in COVID-19 (dated by TCRdb to the early 2020s). Background on the whole study: Samples covering the acute and convalescent phases of COVID-19 were provided by collaborators in the United States, Italy and Spain. The repertoires were released in a freely available public database intended as a resource for research on the immune response to SARS-CoV-2. A de-identified subject ID, COVID-19 status, age in years and sex were almost always included in the sample metadata. The samples were drawn from two sources: the first 160 participants of the ongoing ImmuneRACE study, and over 950 subjects contributed by 6 global collaborators. HLA class I and class II types, where available, came from metadata supplied by the sample provider rather than from assay-based typing. Deeply sampled blood TCRbeta repertoires from subjects exposed to, actively infected with, or recovered from COVID-19 were included in the dataset. The prospective study material was composed of cDNA or gDNA derived from T cells, B-cell-depleted T cells, or PBMCs.

Study-wide conclusions, independent of this receptor: The amount of clinical and demographic metadata varied by source and participant and was provided uncurated.

In the prospective study, participants were roughly 18 to 95 years old, resided in fewer than 25 geographic areas of the United States, and were enrolled through a virtual design. In the prospective study, participants were assigned to cohorts based on the clinical history participants reported in a screening survey and a study questionnaire. Each participant in the prospective study had whole blood, serum and a nasopharyngeal or oropharyngeal swab collected by mobile phlebotomists. Participants in the prospective study had the option to provide additional blood draws and questionnaires over a roughly 2-month period. Prospective study blood samples were shipped either frozen or at room temperature before DNA extraction. Reading from cysteine to phenylalanine, the CDR3 counts 14 amino acids. The entry retains the CDR3 DNA only, 42 bases that are in frame from base 1. The germline V gene (reference sequence) specifies LNHDA as CDR1 and SQIVND as CDR2. Germline trimming: 6 bases from V, 2 bases from J; junction bases outside gene matches: 2.

TCRbeta CDR3 regions were amplified from genomic DNA using the immunoSEQ Assay, a bias-controlled multiplex PCR. The paper's processing steps were these. The number of nucleated cells in each sample was estimated from the amplification of reference gene primers within the assay. Sequence reads were collapsed and filtered to measure the absolute abundance of every unique TCRbeta CDR3 rearrangement. For each sample, productive Simpson clonality was calculated as the square root of Simpson's diversity index over productive rearrangements. TCRdb obtained this table from immuneACCESS and retained in-frame rearrangements with V and J assigned. These tables miss some clones; where compared with another copy, unresolved V genes account for less than half of the shortfall, and the remainder is unexplained. V, J and clone size are those of that table, while D and trimming were read from the DNA. Across this sample there are 150,000 to 200,000 clones, with over 70% seen only once. Around 5.1% of the sample belongs to the ten largest clones.

In its sample, this clone was seen a few times. The specificity of this receptor is unknown. There are no base qualities to consult, and no much larger clone falls within one base. The TCR comes from a woman aged 40 to 50 with acute COVID-19. The sample comprised PBMCs or T cells enriched from blood (not recorded which). The V gene is TRBV19 and the J gene is TRBJ2-2; 8 middle bases align to TRBD1. The nucleotide sequence reads as follows: TGTGCCAGTAGATCAGGGGGCAACACCGGGGAGCTGTTTTTT. Its coded protein is CASRSGGNTGELFF.